The clone carrying this T cell receptor (beta chain) was seen only once. Its specificity is not known. With 9 to 11 days of culture completed, CD4+ T cells were isolated. Vaccination of participants consisted of two doses of either the BNT162b2 or mRNA-1273 vaccine. TCRdb keeps only in-frame clones here, not all; method: immunoSEQ multiplex PCR. The sample includes some 66,000 clones, less than 80% of them seen just once. The sample belongs to a study of vaccination effects on CD4 cells after COVID-19. This CDR3 is 15 amino acids long. Trimming stripped 0 bases from V and 2 bases from J, with 10 bases between. Looked up from germline, CDR1 is SGHTA and CDR2 is FQGTGA.

Sample: CD4+ T cells from PBMCs cultured without peptide, taken after COVID-19 vaccination. The TCR was taken from a human donor who received a COVID-19 vaccine. The V call is TRBV7-3, the J call TRBJ1-1, with D possibly matching TRBD1 (5 bases). The CDR3 reads CASSLTGGGNTEAFF. As DNA, the CDR3 is TGTGCCAGCAGCTTAACGGGGGGGGGTAACACTGAAGCTTTCTTT.